Shown below are 22 T cell receptor beta chains from a single sample sequenced in a study of cytomegalovirus exposure and HLA in healthy donors. A multiplex PCR was run with 60 Vbeta primers and 13 Jbeta primers. The protocol was immunoSEQ multiplex PCR, while the TCRdb copy is restricted to in-frame clones and leaves out a portion. The table has 200,000 to 250,000 clones, about 80% seen once; the top ten hold 8%. Sequencing was done on a sample of PBMCs. The source of these receptors is an older woman in good health and CMV-seropositive.

The genes are TRBV7-2 and TRBJ2-7; 13 bases agree with TRBD2. The V segment lost 1 base and the J segment 2 bases; nucleotides outside the gene matches: 2. Germline V lookup: CDR1 SGHTA, CDR2 FQGNSA. The CDR3 consists of 16 residues. CDR3 in DNA: TGTGCCAGCAGCTTAGTAACTAGCGGGAGGGCCTACGAGCAGTACTTC. Its protein is CASSLVTSGRAYEQYF. The full variable domain, rest sourced from reference TRBV7-2 and TRBJ2-7, is GAGVSQSPSNKVTEKGKDVELRCDPISGHTALYWYRQSLGQGLEFLIYFQGNSAPDKSGLPSDRFSAERTGGSVSTLTIQRTQQEDSAVYLCASSLVTSGRAYEQYFGPGTRLTVT.

This chain connects TRBV9 to TRBJ2-7, with 8 bases fitting TRBD1. V shed 7 bases and J 3 bases; nucleotides not matched to a gene: 3. CDR1 SGDLS and CDR2 YYNGEE come from the germline V gene. The CDR3 extends over 12 amino acids. The CDR3 loop is CASGQGLYEQYF. The CDR3 bases are TGTGCCAGCGGACAGGGACTCTACGAGCAGTACTTC.

The V and J genes are TRBV5-1 and TRBJ1-2; 8 bases are shared with TRBD1. Looked up from germline, CDR1 is SGHRS and CDR2 is YFSETQ. J lost 5 bases, V lost 0 bases, and 0 bases had no gene match. The CDR3 loop spans 13 amino acids. The CDR3 protein is CASSLGDRYGYTF. In nucleotides, the CDR3 is TGCGCCAGCAGCTTGGGGGACAGGTATGGCTACACCTTC.

A note on this clone: This specimen includes other DNA sequences encoding the same CDR3. This chain links TRBV28 with TRBJ1-1; TRBD1 is a possible D gene (5 bases). This CDR3 region has 14 residues. The V gene lost 3 bases and the J gene lost 0 bases, with 8 bases spanning the gap. The germline V gene has CDR1 MDHEN and CDR2 SYDVKM. As DNA, the CDR3 is TGTGCCAGCAGTTTGGCAGGGATGAACACTGAAGCTTTCTTT. Its translation is CASSLAGMNTEAFF.

The chain is built from TRBV5-6 and TRBJ2-2; TRBD1 matches 9 bases. The CDR3 loop spans 15 amino acids. Per the germline V gene, CDR1 is SGHDT and CDR2 is YYEEEE. V lost 2 bases and J lost 4; bases outside the gene matches: 3. DNA for the CDR3: TGTGCCAGCAGCTTCATGACAGGGGGCACCGGGGAGCTGTTTTTT. Translation gives CASSFMTGGTGELFF.

This chain connects TRBV6-1 to TRBJ1-5; D call uncertain. CDR1 is MNHNS and CDR2 is SASEGT in the germline V gene. The CDR3 spans 12 residues. V was pared by 5 bases and J by 7 bases, with 9 bases between. CDR3 coding DNA: TGTGCCAGCAGTTCGGAGGGACAGCCCCAGCATTTT. It specifies CASSSEGQPQHF.

Regarding this clone: This same CDR3 is encoded by further DNA sequences in the sample. V and J are TRBV18 and TRBJ1-1; 12 positions match TRBD1. V lost 2 bases, J lost 2 bases, and 0 bases stayed unmatched. Germline V gene sequence: CDR1 KGHSH, CDR2 LQKENI. This CDR3 is built from 15 residues. CDR3: CASSPGTGGNTEAFF. CDR3 DNA sequence: TGTGCCAGCTCACCAGGGACAGGGGGCAACACTGAAGCTTTCTTT.

This clone was observed a few times. This chain joins TRBV7-9 and TRBJ2-1; unclear D gene. The germline V and J ends were trimmed by 6 bases and 4 bases, with 13 bases remaining between them. Germline-derived CDR1 and CDR2 are SEHNR and FQNEAQ (reference sequence). The CDR3 is 14 residues long. The CDR3 loop reads CASRDLPGYNEQFF. The CDR3 DNA follows: TGTGCCAGCAGGGATCTTCCCGGGTACAATGAGCAGTTCTTC.

CDR3 region: CASSLRGQETQYF. The CDR3 coding sequence is TGCGCCAGCAGCTTACGGGGCCAAGAGACCCAGTACTTC. The gene calls are TRBV5-1 and TRBJ2-5; TRBD2 is a possible D gene (5 bases). The CDR3 sequence is 13 residues long. Trimming removed 2 bases at V and 1 base at J, with 6 bases between. Germline CDR1 is SGHRS and CDR2 is YFSETQ. The entire variable domain, with the rest obtained from reference TRBV5-1 and TRBJ2-5, is as follows: KAGVTQTPRYLIKTRGQQVTLSCSPISGHRSVSWYQQTPGQGLQFLFEYFSETQRNKGNFPGRFSGRQFSNSRSEMNVSTLELGDSALYLCASSLRGQETQYFGPGTRLLVL.

The chain couples TRBV18 to TRBJ2-7, with D maybe TRBD2 (6 bases). The germline V gene has CDR1 KGHSH and CDR2 LQKENI. The CDR3 runs 17 residues. Trimming shortened V by 1 base and J by 0 bases, and 16 bases separated the two germline ends. The DNA for the CDR3 is TGTGCCAGCTCACCACTGAGCGGCGGGATAAACTCCTACGAGCAGTACTTC. This gives the protein CASSPLSGGINSYEQYF.

V is TRBV10-1 and J is TRBJ1-2; 7 bases are a match to TRBD1. This CDR3 contains 13 residues. Germline trimming cut 7 bases from V and 5 bases from J; bases unmatched to any gene: 7. Germline values: CDR1 WNHNN, CDR2 SYGVQD (reference sequence). The CDR3: CASILQGGYGYTF. CDR3 DNA sequence: TGCGCCAGCATACTTCAGGGGGGTTATGGCTACACCTTC.

This clone occurred a few times. The rearrangement joins TRBV5-1 to TRBJ2-1; 9 nucleotides match TRBD2. J gave up 4 bases and V 0 bases, and 5 bases lay outside the gene matches. CDR1 and CDR2 from the germline V gene are SGHRS and YFSETQ. This CDR3 comprises 16 residues. The CDR3 sequence is CASSLGASGNYNEQFF. The CDR3 coding sequence is TGCGCCAGCAGCTTGGGGGCTAGCGGGAATTACAATGAGCAGTTCTTC.

This clone was seen only a few times. The chain combines TRBV30 with TRBJ2-1; D is perhaps TRBD2 (6 bases). Trimming stripped 0 bases from V and 4 bases from J, with 13 bases between. The germline V gene has CDR1 GTSNPN and CDR2 SVGIG (reference sequence). There are 15 residues in the CDR3. CDR3 nucleotides: TGTGCCTGGAGTGTAAGGGTGCGGGGATACAATGAGCAGTTCTTC. Encoded protein: CAWSVRVRGYNEQFF.

This chain connects TRBV5-1 to TRBJ1-1; D is perhaps TRBD1 (6 bases). Germline lookup yields CDR1 SGHRS and CDR2 YFSETQ. The CDR3 sequence is 14 residues long. The ends were cut back, 4 bases at V and 0 bases at J, with 10 bases in the middle. The CDR3, as DNA: TGCGCCAGCAGCAGGACAGTACTGAACACTGAAGCTTTCTTT. Residues: CASSRTVLNTEAFF.

Regarding this clone: The CDR3 does not close with the conserved phenylalanine or tryptophan, likely indicating a read error. V gene TRBV13 combines with J gene TRBJ2-7; 8 bases are a match to TRBD1. The trim removed 4 bases at V and 5 bases at J, leaving 7 bases unmatched. Germline CDR1 and CDR2: PRHDT and FYEKMQ (reference sequence). The CDR3 has 14 amino acids. CDR3 protein: CASSSRQGSNEQYL. The CDR3 bases are TGTGCCAGCAGCTCCAGACAGGGGTCCAACGAGCAGTACCTC.

V usage is TRBV5-5 and J usage is TRBJ2-7; 7 bases fit TRBD2. CDR1 SGHKS and CDR2 YYEKEE come from the germline V gene (reference sequence). The CDR3 has 14 amino acids. V was clipped by 4 bases and J by 3 bases; unmatched bases: 7. In DNA form, the CDR3 reads TGTGCCAGCAGCGCCACCGGGACTAACTACGAGCAGTACTTC. This sequence encodes CASSATGTNYEQYF.

This clone appeared once. This chain connects TRBV7-9 to TRBJ2-5; 11 positions match TRBD2. CDR3 length equals 18 residues. The trim removed 1 base at V and 2 bases at J, leaving 9 bases unmatched. The germline V gene has CDR1 SEHNR and CDR2 FQNEAQ (reference sequence). CDR3: CASSLVAGGEWTQETQYF. DNA of the CDR3: TGTGCCAGCAGCTTAGTAGCGGGAGGGGAATGGACGCAAGAGACCCAGTACTTC.

The chain is built from TRBV6-1 and TRBJ2-5; perhaps TRBD1 as D (6 bases). Trimming pared 5 bases from V and 6 bases from J, leaving 16 bases between. Per germline, CDR1 MNHNS and CDR2 SASEGT. This CDR3 has 14 amino acids. CDR3 coding DNA: TGTGCCAGCAGTCCCACAGGGTTTGGAAAGACCCAGTACTTC. This sequence encodes CASSPTGFGKTQYF.

The rearrangement uses TRBV6-5 and TRBJ1-6, with 8 bases lining up with TRBD1. This CDR3 is 13 amino acids long. V trimming: 7 bases; J trimming: 10 bases; junction bases outside the gene matches: 6. CDR1 and CDR2 (germline): MNHEY, SVGAGI. CDR3 sequence: CASTGQGLSPLHF. CDR3 nucleotides: TGTGCCAGCACCGGACAGGGCCTATCACCCCTCCACTTT.

This clone was counted a few times. V and J are TRBV12-5 and TRBJ2-7, with D perhaps matching TRBD2 (5 bases). From germline, CDR1 is LGHNT and CDR2 FRNRAP. This CDR3 comprises 13 residues. V was cut by 5 bases and J by 0 bases, with 8 bases left in between. In DNA, the CDR3 is TGTGCTAGTGGTATAGGAGGCTCCTACGAGCAGTACTTC. This encodes CASGIGGSYEQYF.

The chain carries TRBV18 and TRBJ2-7; TRBD1 aligns across 12 bases. Germline V gene lookup returns CDR1 KGHSH and CDR2 LQKENI. The CDR3 extends over 17 amino acids. The V and J ends lost 5 bases and 2 bases, in that order; junction bases with no gene match: 10. CDR3 DNA sequence: TGTGCCAGCTCAACCACCCGGGACAGGGGGCCAGCCTACGAGCAGTACTTC. As protein: CASSTTRDRGPAYEQYF.

The J gene is TRBJ2-7, the V gene TRBV6-6, with 8 bases matching TRBD1. The germline gives CDR1 MNHNY, CDR2 SVGAGI (reference sequence). The CDR3 contains 14 residues. V shed 2 bases and J 2 bases; nucleotides not matched to a gene: 2. CDR3 residues: CASSYDRGTYEQYF. CDR3 in DNA: TGTGCCAGCAGTTACGACAGGGGCACCTACGAGCAGTACTTC.